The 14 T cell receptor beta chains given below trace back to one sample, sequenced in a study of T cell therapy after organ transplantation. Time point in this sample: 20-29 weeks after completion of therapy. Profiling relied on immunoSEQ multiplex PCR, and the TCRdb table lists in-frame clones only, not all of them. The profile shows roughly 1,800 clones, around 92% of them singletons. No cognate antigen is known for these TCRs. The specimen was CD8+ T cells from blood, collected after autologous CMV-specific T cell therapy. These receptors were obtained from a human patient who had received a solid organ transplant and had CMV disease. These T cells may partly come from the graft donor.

The CDR3, as DNA: TGTGCCAGCAGTTACGGTGGGTCTCCAGCGTACGAGCAGTACTTC. Its protein is CASSYGGSPAYEQYF. The chain employs TRBV6-5 and TRBJ2-7; D is unclear. Trimming took 2 bases from V and 4 from J, leaving 15 bases between them. Germline CDR1 reads MNHEY; CDR2 reads SVGAGI. This CDR3 has 15 residues.

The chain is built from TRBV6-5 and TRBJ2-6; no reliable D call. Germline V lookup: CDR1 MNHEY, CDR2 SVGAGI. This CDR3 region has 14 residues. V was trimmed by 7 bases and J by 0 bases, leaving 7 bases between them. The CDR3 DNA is TGTGCCAGCACCCTGGGCTCTGGGGCCAACGTCCTGACTTTC. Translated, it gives CASTLGSGANVLTF.

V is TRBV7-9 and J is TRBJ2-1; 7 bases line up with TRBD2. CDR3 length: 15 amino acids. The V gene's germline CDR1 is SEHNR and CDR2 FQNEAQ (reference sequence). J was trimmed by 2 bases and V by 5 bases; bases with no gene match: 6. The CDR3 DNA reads TGTGCCAGCAGCCCGCCGGGGGGTACCTACAATGAGCAGTTCTTC. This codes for CASSPPGGTYNEQFF.

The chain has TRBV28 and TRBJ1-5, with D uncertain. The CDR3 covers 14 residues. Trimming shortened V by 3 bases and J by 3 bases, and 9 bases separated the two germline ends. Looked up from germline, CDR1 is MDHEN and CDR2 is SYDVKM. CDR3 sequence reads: CASSFLGVNQPQHF. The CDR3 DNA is TGTGCCAGCAGTTTCCTTGGGGTCAATCAGCCCCAGCATTTT.

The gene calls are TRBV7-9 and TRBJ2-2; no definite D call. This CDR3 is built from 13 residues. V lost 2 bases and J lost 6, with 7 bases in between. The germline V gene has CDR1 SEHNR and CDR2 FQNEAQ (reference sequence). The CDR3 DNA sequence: TGTGCCAGCAGCTTATCGGCCCCCGGGGAGCTGTTTTTT. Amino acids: CASSLSAPGELFF.

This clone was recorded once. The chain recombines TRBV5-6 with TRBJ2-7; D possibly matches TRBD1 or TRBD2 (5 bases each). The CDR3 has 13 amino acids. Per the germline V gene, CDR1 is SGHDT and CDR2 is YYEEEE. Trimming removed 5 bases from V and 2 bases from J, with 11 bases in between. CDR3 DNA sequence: TGTGCCAGCAGTCCGGGACCGACCTACGAGCAGTACTTC. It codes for CASSPGPTYEQYF.

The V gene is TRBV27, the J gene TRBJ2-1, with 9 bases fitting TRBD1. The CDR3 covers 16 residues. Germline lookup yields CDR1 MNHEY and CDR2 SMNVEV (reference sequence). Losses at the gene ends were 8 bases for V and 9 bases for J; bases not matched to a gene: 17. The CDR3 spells CASGYPWDREASEQFF. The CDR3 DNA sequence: TGTGCCAGCGGCTACCCATGGGACAGGGAGGCGAGTGAGCAGTTCTTC.

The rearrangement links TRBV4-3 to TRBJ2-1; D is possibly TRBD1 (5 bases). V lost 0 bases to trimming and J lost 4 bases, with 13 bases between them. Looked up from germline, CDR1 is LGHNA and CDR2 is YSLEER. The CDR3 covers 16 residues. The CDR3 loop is CASSQDSGSVYNEQFF. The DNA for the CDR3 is TGCGCCAGCAGCCAAGATTCAGGGTCGGTGTACAATGAGCAGTTCTTC.

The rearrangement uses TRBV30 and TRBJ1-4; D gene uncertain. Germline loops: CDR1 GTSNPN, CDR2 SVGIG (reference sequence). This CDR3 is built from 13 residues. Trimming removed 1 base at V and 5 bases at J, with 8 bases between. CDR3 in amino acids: CAWSGPGNEKLFF. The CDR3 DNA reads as TGTGCCTGGAGTGGACCTGGGAATGAAAAACTGTTTTTT.

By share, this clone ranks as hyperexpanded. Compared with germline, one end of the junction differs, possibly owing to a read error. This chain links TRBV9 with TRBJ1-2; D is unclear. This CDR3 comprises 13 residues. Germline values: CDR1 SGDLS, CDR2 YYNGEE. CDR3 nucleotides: TGTGCCAGCAGCGTAGACTCCGACTACGGCTACACCTTC. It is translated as CASSVDSDYGYTF. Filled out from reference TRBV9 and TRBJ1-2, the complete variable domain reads DSGVTQTPKHLITATGQRVTLRCSPRSGDLSVYWYQQSLDQGLQFLIQYYNGEERAKGNILERFSAQQFPDLHSELNLSSLELGDSALYFCASSVDSDYGYTFGSGTRLTVV.

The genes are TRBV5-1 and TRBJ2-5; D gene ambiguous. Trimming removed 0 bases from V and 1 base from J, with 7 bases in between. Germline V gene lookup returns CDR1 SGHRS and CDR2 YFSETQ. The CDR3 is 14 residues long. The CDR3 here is CASSLASFQETQYF. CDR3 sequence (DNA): TGCGCCAGCAGCTTGGCGTCCTTCCAAGAGACCCAGTACTTC.

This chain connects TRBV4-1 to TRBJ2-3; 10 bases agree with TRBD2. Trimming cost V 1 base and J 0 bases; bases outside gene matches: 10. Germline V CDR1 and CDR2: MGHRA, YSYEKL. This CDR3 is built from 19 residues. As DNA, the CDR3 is TGCGCCAGCAGCCAAGCGGGTTGGGGAGCGGGGGGGAGCACAGATACGCAGTATTTT. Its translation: CASSQAGWGAGGSTDTQYF.

CDR3 nucleotide sequence: TGCGCCAGCAGTTTCGGACAGGGGGCAAGCGGGGAGCTGTTTTTT. Protein: CASSFGQGASGELFF. J is TRBJ2-2 and V is TRBV5-1, with 11 bases lining up with TRBD1. The V gene end was trimmed by 5 bases and the J gene end by 7 bases; junction bases not matched to a gene: 7. The CDR3 consists of 15 residues. Germline lookup yields CDR1 SGHRS and CDR2 YFSETQ.

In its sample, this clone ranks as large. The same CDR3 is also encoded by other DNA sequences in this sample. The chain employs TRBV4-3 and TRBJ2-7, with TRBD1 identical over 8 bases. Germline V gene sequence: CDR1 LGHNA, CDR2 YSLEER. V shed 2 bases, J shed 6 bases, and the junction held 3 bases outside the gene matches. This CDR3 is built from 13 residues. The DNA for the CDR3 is TGCGCCAGCAGCCAAAGGACAGGGCGCGAGCAGTACTTC. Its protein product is CASSQRTGREQYF.